This T cell receptor beta chain appears in the sequencing data of a study of blood T cells in healthy people across ages. This clonotype came up many times. A J-beta primer mix and a sample-barcoded 5' primer were used in a second PCR of about 7 to 12 cycles. Each cDNA was tagged by a template-switch adaptor containing 12 random nucleotides. TCRdb reprocessed the 5' RACE reads via MiXCR and lists one record per CDR3 protein. This table holds 710,000 or so distinct CDR3 sequences, about 32% found once. The TCR was taken from a woman older than 75 in good health. Source material: blood.

CDR3 bases: TGTGCCAGCCGTCCCGGGACAGGGGTCGGAAACTATGGCTACACCTTC. It yields the protein CASRPGTGVGNYGYTF. The rearrangement joins TRBV6-1 to TRBJ1-2; 10 nucleotides align to TRBD1. Germline V lookup: CDR1 MNHNS, CDR2 SASEGT. This CDR3 is built from 16 residues. The junction had 11 bases not matched to a gene; V was cut back by 8 bases and J by 2 bases.